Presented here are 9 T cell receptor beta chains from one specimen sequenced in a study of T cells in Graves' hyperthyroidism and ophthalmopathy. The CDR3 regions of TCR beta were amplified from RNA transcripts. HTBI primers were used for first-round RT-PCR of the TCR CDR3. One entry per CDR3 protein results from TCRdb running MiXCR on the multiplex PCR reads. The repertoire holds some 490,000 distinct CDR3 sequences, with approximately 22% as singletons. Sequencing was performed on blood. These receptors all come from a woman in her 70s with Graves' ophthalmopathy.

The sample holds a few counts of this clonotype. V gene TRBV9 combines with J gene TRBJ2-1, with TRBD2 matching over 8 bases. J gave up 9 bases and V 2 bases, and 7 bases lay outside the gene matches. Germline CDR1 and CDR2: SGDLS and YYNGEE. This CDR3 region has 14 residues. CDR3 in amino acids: CASSVREGLREQFF. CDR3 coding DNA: TGTGCCAGCAGCGTTCGGGAGGGCCTCCGTGAGCAGTTCTTC.

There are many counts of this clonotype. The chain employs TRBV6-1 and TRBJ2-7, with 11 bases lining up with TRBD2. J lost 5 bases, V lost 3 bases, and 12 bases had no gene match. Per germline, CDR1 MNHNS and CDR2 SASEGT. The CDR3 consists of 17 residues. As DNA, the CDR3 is TGTGCCAGCAGTGAGGACCGCTTAGCGGGAGGGGGCCACGAGCAGTACTTC. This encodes CASSEDRLAGGGHEQYF.

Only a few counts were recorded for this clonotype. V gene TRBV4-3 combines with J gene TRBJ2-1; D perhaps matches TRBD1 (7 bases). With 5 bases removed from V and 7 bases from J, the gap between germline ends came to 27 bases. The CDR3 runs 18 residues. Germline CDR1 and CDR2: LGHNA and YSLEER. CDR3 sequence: CASSDRVAAGRGRNEQFF. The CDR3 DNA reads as TGCGCCAGCAGCGACAGGGTAGCGGCGGGCCGGGGGCGGAATGAGCAGTTCTTC.

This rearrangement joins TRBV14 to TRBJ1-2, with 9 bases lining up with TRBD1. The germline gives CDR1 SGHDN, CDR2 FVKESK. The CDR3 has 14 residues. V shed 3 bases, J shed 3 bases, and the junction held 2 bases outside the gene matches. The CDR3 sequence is CASSQTGGYYGYTF. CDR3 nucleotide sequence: TGTGCCAGCAGCCAGACAGGGGGGTACTATGGCTACACCTTC.

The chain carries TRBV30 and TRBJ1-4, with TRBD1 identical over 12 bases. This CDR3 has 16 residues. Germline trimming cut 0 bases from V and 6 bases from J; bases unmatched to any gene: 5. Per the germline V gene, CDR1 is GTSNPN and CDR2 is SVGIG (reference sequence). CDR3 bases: TGTGCCTGGAGTGTTGGGACAGGGGGCGAGGATGAAAAACTGTTTTTT. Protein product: CAWSVGTGGEDEKLFF.

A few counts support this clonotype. CDR3 sequence (DNA): TGTGCCAGCAGTTCGCAGCGGGAGCGCACAGATACGCAGTATTTT. Translating it yields CASSSQRERTDTQYF. The V and J genes are TRBV28 and TRBJ2-3, with 8 nucleotides matching TRBD2. There are 15 residues in the CDR3. V lost 4 bases to trimming and J lost 1 base; unmatched junction nucleotides: 4. The germline gives CDR1 MDHEN, CDR2 SYDVKM.

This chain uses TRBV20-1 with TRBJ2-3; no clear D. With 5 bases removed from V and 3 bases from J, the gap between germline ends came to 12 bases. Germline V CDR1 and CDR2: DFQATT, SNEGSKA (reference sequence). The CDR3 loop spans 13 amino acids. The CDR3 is CSALISITDTQYF. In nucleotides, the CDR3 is TGCAGTGCTCTAATATCCATTACAGATACGCAGTATTTT.

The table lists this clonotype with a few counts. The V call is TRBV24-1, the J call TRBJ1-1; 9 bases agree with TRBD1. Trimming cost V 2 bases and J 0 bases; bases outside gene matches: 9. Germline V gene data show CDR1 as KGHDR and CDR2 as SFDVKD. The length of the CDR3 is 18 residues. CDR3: CATSDYPGQGHLNTEAFF. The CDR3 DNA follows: TGTGCCACCAGTGATTATCCGGGACAGGGACATCTGAACACTGAAGCTTTCTTT.

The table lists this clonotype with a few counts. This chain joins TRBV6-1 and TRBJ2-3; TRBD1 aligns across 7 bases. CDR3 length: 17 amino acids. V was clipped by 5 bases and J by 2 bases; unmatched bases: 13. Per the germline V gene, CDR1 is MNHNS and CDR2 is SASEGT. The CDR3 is CASSSRRQGYTTDTQYF. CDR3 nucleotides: TGTGCCAGCAGTTCCAGGAGACAGGGTTACACCACAGATACGCAGTATTTT.